This T cell receptor (beta chain) was recovered during a study of blood T cell repertoires in COVID-19. Study in general: Acute and convalescent COVID-19 specimens originated in the United States, Italy and Spain.

A single count supports this clone. The CDR3 extends over 15 amino acids. J was trimmed by 6 bases and V by 3 bases; bases with no gene match: 11. Germline CDR1 and CDR2: MNHNS and SASEGT. The data were produced by immunoSEQ multiplex PCR, yet TCRdb's version contains in-frame clones alone and is incomplete. Among around 100,000 clones listed, approximately 80% were seen once. The chain is built from TRBV6-1 and TRBJ2-7, with 7 nucleotides matching TRBD1. The TCR sequence derives from a woman between 65 and 79 years old with acute or convalescent COVID-19. Sequencing was carried out using peripheral blood. CDR3 DNA: TGTGCCAGCAGTGAGGGAAAAACAGGGGTGGGCGAGCAGTACTTC. Protein: CASSEGKTGVGEQYF.